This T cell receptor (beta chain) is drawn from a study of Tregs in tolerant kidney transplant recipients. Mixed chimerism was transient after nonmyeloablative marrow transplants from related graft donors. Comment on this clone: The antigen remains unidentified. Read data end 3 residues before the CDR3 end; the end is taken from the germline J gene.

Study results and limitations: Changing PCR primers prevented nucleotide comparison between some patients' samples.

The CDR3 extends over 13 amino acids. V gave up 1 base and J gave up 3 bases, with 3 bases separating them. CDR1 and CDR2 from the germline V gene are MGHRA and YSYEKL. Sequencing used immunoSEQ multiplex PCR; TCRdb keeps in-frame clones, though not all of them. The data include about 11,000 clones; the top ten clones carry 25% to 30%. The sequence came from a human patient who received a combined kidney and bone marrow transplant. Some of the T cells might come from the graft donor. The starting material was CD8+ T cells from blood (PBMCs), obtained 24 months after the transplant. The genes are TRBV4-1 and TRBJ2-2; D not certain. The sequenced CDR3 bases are TGCGCCAGCAGCCAAGTCGACACCGGGGAG. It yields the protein CASSQVDTGE. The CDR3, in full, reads CASSQVDTGELFF.